A selection of T cell receptor beta chains follows, all from one sample in a study of response to subunit inactivated influenza vaccine. A single record per CDR3 protein comes from TCRdb applying MiXCR to the RT-PCR reads. The data hold over 650,000 distinct CDR3 sequences, with about 18% observed a single time. Sample: PBMCs from blood, taken around 5 days after vaccination. The receptors originated from a man aged 50-60 years who received an inactivated influenza vaccine. The CDR3 runs from the conserved cysteine through the conserved F or W. The D gene is left open where the match is weak. Clone size is given for some rows only: seen once, a few or many times, or a class if the clone is expanded.

j_gene: TRBJ2-1; d_gene: .; len: 16; abundance: many; v_gene: TRBV25-1; CDR3nt: TGTGCCAGCAGTGAATTTAGCGGCCTTTCCCACAATGAGCAGTTCTTC; CDR3aa: CASSEFSGLSHNEQFF
j_gene: TRBJ2-1; d_gene: .; len: 17; abundance: few; v_gene: TRBV7-3; CDR3nt: TGTGCCAGCAGCTTAACCGGGTCCCTACTCTCCTACAATGAGCAGTTCTTC; CDR3aa: CASSLTGSLLSYNEQFF
j_gene: TRBJ1-4; d_gene: .; len: 14; abundance: .; v_gene: TRBV29-1; CDR3nt: TGCAGCGTTGGGGCAAGAGCAACTAATGAAAAACTGTTTTTT; CDR3aa: CSVGARATNEKLFF
j_gene: TRBJ2-1; d_gene: .; len: 14; abundance: .; v_gene: TRBV7-8; CDR3nt: TGTGCCAGCAGCTTGAGTTTTGCCAAGGATGAGCAGTTCTTC; CDR3aa: CASSLSFAKDEQFF
j_gene: TRBJ2-3; d_gene: TRBD2; len: 15; abundance: few; v_gene: TRBV2; CDR3nt: TGTGCCAGCGGCACTAGCGGGAGTACGTCGGATACGCAGTATTTT; CDR3aa: CASGTSGSTSDTQYF
j_gene: TRBJ1-2; d_gene: .; len: 15; abundance: few; v_gene: TRBV7-8; CDR3nt: TGTGCCAGCAGCTTCTACAGGGACTCTAACTATGGCTACACCTTC; CDR3aa: CASSFYRDSNYGYTF
j_gene: TRBJ2-1; d_gene: .; len: 17; abundance: few; v_gene: TRBV20-1; CDR3nt: TGCAGTGCTAGAGATACCAGCGGGCTGAGCTCCTACAATGAGCAGTTCTTC; CDR3aa: CSARDTSGLSSYNEQFF
j_gene: TRBJ1-5; d_gene: .; len: 14; abundance: many; v_gene: TRBV6-2/TRBV6-3; CDR3nt: TGTGCCAGCAGCAACAGAGATAGCAATCAGCCCCAGCATTTT; CDR3aa: CASSNRDSNQPQHF
j_gene: TRBJ2-1; d_gene: .; len: 16; abundance: .; v_gene: TRBV4-3; CDR3nt: TGCGCCAGCAGCCAGGCTATCCTGAGCTCCTACAATGAGCAGTTCTTC; CDR3aa: CASSQAILSSYNEQFF
j_gene: TRBJ2-3; d_gene: TRBD2; len: 16; abundance: many; v_gene: TRBV20-1; CDR3nt: TGCAGTGCTAGAGGCCGTCCTAGCGGTAGTAGAGATACGCAGTATTTT; CDR3aa: CSARGRPSGSRDTQYF
j_gene: TRBJ2-7; d_gene: TRBD2; len: 16; abundance: .; v_gene: TRBV7-2; CDR3nt: TGTGCCAGCAGCTTAGCAGGGGCTAGCGGGTTCTACGAGCAGTACTTC; CDR3aa: CASSLAGASGFYEQYF
j_gene: TRBJ2-1; d_gene: TRBD2; len: 16; abundance: .; v_gene: TRBV9; CDR3nt: TGTGCCAGCAGCGTCGGAGCGGGAGGGGCCTACAATGAGCAGTTCTTC; CDR3aa: CASSVGAGGAYNEQFF
j_gene: TRBJ1-5; d_gene: TRBD1; len: 16; abundance: .; v_gene: TRBV5-1; CDR3nt: TGCGCCAGCAGCGGAACCGGGACAGATAGCAATCAGCCCCAGCATTTT; CDR3aa: CASSGTGTDSNQPQHF
j_gene: TRBJ2-5; d_gene: .; len: 16; abundance: few; v_gene: TRBV4-3; CDR3nt: TGCGCCAGCAGCCAAGATCCTCGCCCAGGAGAAGAGACCCAGTACTTC; CDR3aa: CASSQDPRPGEETQYF
j_gene: TRBJ1-1; d_gene: .; len: 16; abundance: .; v_gene: TRBV4-3; CDR3nt: TGCGCCAGCAGCCAAGATTTCTCAGGGTCGGACACTGAAGCTTTCTTT; CDR3aa: CASSQDFSGSDTEAFF
j_gene: TRBJ2-3; d_gene: .; len: 14; abundance: many; v_gene: TRBV15; CDR3nt: TGTGCCACCAGCAGAGATTGGGTAGGGGATACGCAGTATTTT; CDR3aa: CATSRDWVGDTQYF
j_gene: TRBJ1-1; d_gene: .; len: 14; abundance: .; v_gene: TRBV5-6; CDR3nt: TGTGCCAGCAGCTTGGACAGGATTAACACTGAAGCTTTCTTT; CDR3aa: CASSLDRINTEAFF
j_gene: TRBJ2-2; d_gene: .; len: 14; abundance: once; v_gene: TRBV2; CDR3nt: TGTGCCAGCAGGCCCCGGCGGGACACCGGGGAGCTGTTTTTT; CDR3aa: CASRPRRDTGELFF
j_gene: TRBJ2-3; d_gene: .; len: 15; abundance: many; v_gene: TRBV20-1; CDR3nt: TGCAGTGCTAGGGGCCAGATTTACCAGCCAGATACGCAGTATTTT; CDR3aa: CSARGQIYQPDTQYF
j_gene: TRBJ2-3; d_gene: .; len: 13; abundance: .; v_gene: TRBV7-2; CDR3nt: TGTGCCAGCAGCCCGCTCCCCGGGGATACGCAGTATTTT; CDR3aa: CASSPLPGDTQYF
j_gene: TRBJ2-1; d_gene: .; len: 16; abundance: .; v_gene: TRBV6-1; CDR3nt: TGTGCCAGCAGTCCCTTGACTAGTGCCACCAGGGGTGAGCAGTTCTTC; CDR3aa: CASSPLTSATRGEQFF
j_gene: TRBJ2-1; d_gene: TRBD1; len: 14; abundance: few; v_gene: TRBV20-1; CDR3nt: TGCAGTGCTACTGTCCCGGGACAGGGACCCGGGCAGTTCTTC; CDR3aa: CSATVPGQGPGQFF
j_gene: TRBJ1-5; d_gene: .; len: 13; abundance: .; v_gene: TRBV6-2/TRBV6-3; CDR3nt: TGTGCCAGCATCGACAGGACCAATCAGCCCCAGCATTTT; CDR3aa: CASIDRTNQPQHF
j_gene: TRBJ2-2; d_gene: .; len: 16; abundance: .; v_gene: TRBV11-2; CDR3nt: TGTGCCAGCAGCCCCCGTCTAGATCCGAACACCGGGGAGCTGTTTTTT; CDR3aa: CASSPRLDPNTGELFF
j_gene: TRBJ2-3; d_gene: TRBD2; len: 16; abundance: many; v_gene: TRBV9; CDR3nt: TGTGCCAGCAGCGTAGCGGCGGGGGGTGGGTCCGATACGCAGTATTTT; CDR3aa: CASSVAAGGGSDTQYF
j_gene: TRBJ1-3; d_gene: TRBD1; len: 14; abundance: .; v_gene: TRBV28; CDR3nt: TGTGCCAGCAGTCCACCGACAGGGGGAAACACCATATATTTT; CDR3aa: CASSPPTGGNTIYF
j_gene: TRBJ2-1; d_gene: .; len: 15; abundance: few; v_gene: TRBV7-3; CDR3nt: TGTGCCAGCAGCTTAACGGGAGTAGGATACAATGAGCAGTTCTTC; CDR3aa: CASSLTGVGYNEQFF
j_gene: TRBJ1-1; d_gene: .; len: 13; abundance: .; v_gene: TRBV6-2/TRBV6-3; CDR3nt: TGTGCCAGCAGTCAGTTCTGGAGCACTGAAGCTTTCTTT; CDR3aa: CASSQFWSTEAFF
j_gene: TRBJ2-5; d_gene: TRBD1; len: 16; abundance: .; v_gene: TRBV18; CDR3nt: TGTGCCAGCTCACCACCGTTAGGACAGGGGGCAGAGACCCAGTACTTC; CDR3aa: CASSPPLGQGAETQYF
j_gene: TRBJ2-1; d_gene: .; len: 15; abundance: .; v_gene: TRBV4-2; CDR3nt: TGTGCCAGCAGCCAAGATCATAACAACGTCAATGAGCAGTTCTTC; CDR3aa: CASSQDHNNVNEQFF
j_gene: TRBJ2-3; d_gene: .; len: 17; abundance: .; v_gene: TRBV10-3; CDR3nt: TGTGCCATCAGTGGGTCGGCAGGGAAATATGGCACAGATACGCAGTATTTT; CDR3aa: CAISGSAGKYGTDTQYF
j_gene: TRBJ2-6; d_gene: .; len: 16; abundance: once; v_gene: TRBV7-2; CDR3nt: TGTGCCAGCAGCTCGGATGGGGGGGCTCGGGCCAACGTCCTGACTTTC; CDR3aa: CASSSDGGARANVLTF
j_gene: TRBJ1-4; d_gene: .; len: 14; abundance: few; v_gene: TRBV10-3; CDR3nt: TGTGCCATCAGTGAGAGGTCGCGGGATGAAAAACTGTTTTTT; CDR3aa: CAISERSRDEKLFF
j_gene: TRBJ2-3; d_gene: TRBD2; len: 16; abundance: few; v_gene: TRBV7-9; CDR3nt: TGTGCCAGCAGCTTAGTGGCTAGCGGGACCACAGATACGCAGTATTTT; CDR3aa: CASSLVASGTTDTQYF
j_gene: TRBJ1-6; d_gene: .; len: 14; abundance: .; v_gene: TRBV7-9; CDR3nt: TGTGCCAGCAGCCCCCGAGGGGCCAGTTCACCCCTCCACTTT; CDR3aa: CASSPRGASSPLHF
j_gene: TRBJ2-7; d_gene: .; len: 13; abundance: few; v_gene: TRBV20-1; CDR3nt: TGCAGTGCTAGTCGGGACACGTCCTACGAGCAGTACTTC; CDR3aa: CSASRDTSYEQYF
j_gene: TRBJ2-7; d_gene: .; len: 11; abundance: many; v_gene: TRBV29-1; CDR3nt: TGCAGCGTTGAGGACAGCTACGAGCAGTACTTC; CDR3aa: CSVEDSYEQYF
j_gene: TRBJ2-7; d_gene: TRBD2; len: 15; abundance: few; v_gene: TRBV12-3/TRBV12-4; CDR3nt: TGTGCCAGCAGTTTTCCATCCGGGACTAGCGCGCGTCAGTACTTC; CDR3aa: CASSFPSGTSARQYF
j_gene: TRBJ2-5; d_gene: .; len: 14; abundance: few; v_gene: TRBV19; CDR3nt: TGTGCCAGTAGTAGCAGGGAAGGAGGAGAGACCCAGTACTTC; CDR3aa: CASSSREGGETQYF
j_gene: TRBJ1-3; d_gene: .; len: 15; abundance: few; v_gene: TRBV6-5; CDR3nt: TGTGCCAGCAGTTCCCCGACAGGCTCAGGAAACACCATATATTTT; CDR3aa: CASSSPTGSGNTIYF
j_gene: TRBJ2-1; d_gene: TRBD2; len: 19; abundance: few; v_gene: TRBV18; CDR3nt: TGTGCCAGCTCACCGGGTGCGGGACTAGCTGGAGTAACGTACAATGAGCAGTTCTTC; CDR3aa: CASSPGAGLAGVTYNEQFF
j_gene: TRBJ2-1; d_gene: TRBD1; len: 15; abundance: .; v_gene: TRBV7-8; CDR3nt: TGTGCCAGCAGCCTAGACAGGGGTACGTATAGTGAGCAGTTCTTC; CDR3aa: CASSLDRGTYSEQFF
j_gene: TRBJ2-1; d_gene: .; len: 14; abundance: once; v_gene: TRBV7-2; CDR3nt: TGTGCCAGCCTGGGGAGGTGGGGGGCGGATGAGCAGTTCTTC; CDR3aa: CASLGRWGADEQFF
j_gene: TRBJ2-5; d_gene: TRBD2; len: 14; abundance: few; v_gene: TRBV7-2; CDR3nt: TGTGCCAGCAGCTGGACTAGCGGGAGCCAGACCCAGTACTTC; CDR3aa: CASSWTSGSQTQYF
j_gene: TRBJ2-7; d_gene: TRBD1; len: 15; abundance: .; v_gene: TRBV11-2; CDR3nt: TGTGCCAGCAGCCGGAGTATGACAGGGATCTACGAGCAGTACTTC; CDR3aa: CASSRSMTGIYEQYF
j_gene: TRBJ2-1; d_gene: TRBD1; len: 15; abundance: few; v_gene: TRBV29-1; CDR3nt: TGCAGCGTTGAGGGACACGGGACAGGGATCAATGAGCAGTTCTTC; CDR3aa: CSVEGHGTGINEQFF
j_gene: TRBJ2-5; d_gene: .; len: 14; abundance: few; v_gene: TRBV4-1; CDR3nt: TGCGCCAGCAGTAGCGCGGGACCTCCAGAGACCCAGTACTTC; CDR3aa: CASSSAGPPETQYF
j_gene: TRBJ2-3; d_gene: TRBD2; len: 16; abundance: few; v_gene: TRBV28; CDR3nt: TGTGCCAGCAGTCCGGGGACTAGCGTAGGCACAGATACGCAGTATTTT; CDR3aa: CASSPGTSVGTDTQYF
j_gene: TRBJ2-2; d_gene: TRBD2; len: 15; abundance: few; v_gene: TRBV20-1; CDR3nt: TGCAGTGCTAGAGACGGGACTAAAAACACCGGGGAGCTGTTTTTT; CDR3aa: CSARDGTKNTGELFF
j_gene: TRBJ2-5; d_gene: TRBD2; len: 14; abundance: .; v_gene: TRBV6-5; CDR3nt: TGTGCCAGCAGTTCAACTAGCGAGCAAGAGACCCAGTACTTC; CDR3aa: CASSSTSEQETQYF
j_gene: TRBJ2-7; d_gene: .; len: 11; abundance: many; v_gene: TRBV29-1; CDR3nt: TGCAGTTCCATCCGGGGGTACGAGCAGTACTTC; CDR3aa: CSSIRGYEQYF
j_gene: TRBJ2-1; d_gene: TRBD2; len: 15; abundance: few; v_gene: TRBV20-1; CDR3nt: TGCAGTGCTAGAGACCCGACTAGCGGGAACAATGAGCAGTTCTTC; CDR3aa: CSARDPTSGNNEQFF
j_gene: TRBJ2-3; d_gene: TRBD2; len: 16; abundance: .; v_gene: TRBV5-1; CDR3nt: TGCGCCAGTGCACCGGGGCTACTAGCGGGAGAAGATACGCAGTATTTT; CDR3aa: CASAPGLLAGEDTQYF
j_gene: TRBJ1-5; d_gene: .; len: 15; abundance: .; v_gene: TRBV12-3/TRBV12-4; CDR3nt: TGTGCCAGCAGTCCGACGGCTCTCCGAAATCAGCCCCAGCATTTT; CDR3aa: CASSPTALRNQPQHF
j_gene: TRBJ2-1; d_gene: TRBD2; len: 17; abundance: few; v_gene: TRBV5-1; CDR3nt: TGCGCCAGCAGCTTTGTTAGCGGGGTGAGCTCCTACAATGAGCAGTTCTTC; CDR3aa: CASSFVSGVSSYNEQFF
j_gene: TRBJ2-3; d_gene: .; len: 13; abundance: many; v_gene: TRBV28; CDR3nt: TGTGCCAGCAGTCCTTCAGGGTCGGGTACGCAGTATTTT; CDR3aa: CASSPSGSGTQYF
j_gene: TRBJ1-1; d_gene: TRBD1; len: 12; abundance: few; v_gene: TRBV2; CDR3nt: TGTGCCAGCAGTACACGGGACAGGGATGCTTTCTTT; CDR3aa: CASSTRDRDAFF